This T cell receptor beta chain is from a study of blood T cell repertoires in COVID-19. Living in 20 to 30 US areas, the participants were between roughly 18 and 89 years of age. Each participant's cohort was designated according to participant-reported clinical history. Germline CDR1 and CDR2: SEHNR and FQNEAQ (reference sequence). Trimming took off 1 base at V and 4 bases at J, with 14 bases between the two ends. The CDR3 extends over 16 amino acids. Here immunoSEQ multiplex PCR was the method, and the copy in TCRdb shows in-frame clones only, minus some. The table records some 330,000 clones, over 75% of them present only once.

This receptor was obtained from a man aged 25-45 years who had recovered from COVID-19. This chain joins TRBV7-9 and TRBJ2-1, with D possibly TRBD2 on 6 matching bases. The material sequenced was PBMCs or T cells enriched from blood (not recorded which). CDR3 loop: CASSLGGAGPYNEQFF. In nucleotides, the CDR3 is TGTGCCAGCAGCTTAGGAGGAGCGGGCCCGTACAATGAGCAGTTCTTC.